The clone carrying this TCR beta chain was counted at least ten times. Antigen: not known. TCR beta libraries were built with iRepertoire HTBI primers and Arm-PCR of CDR3 regions. TCRdb reprocessed the multiplex PCR reads via MiXCR and lists one record per CDR3 protein. This table has roughly 450,000 distinct CDR3 sequences, 20% appearing once. The data derive from a study of regulatory T cells in long-lasting Graves disease. The time point: persistent/refractory GD, antithyroid drugs over 5 years with positive TRAb. The TCR library was prepared using RNA isolated from PBMCs. The diagnosis of Graves' disease used American Thyroid Association guidelines. CDR3 length: 14 residues. Trimming removed 5 bases from V and 7 bases from J, with 17 bases in between. Regarding the study as a whole: TCR diversity was lower in persistent Graves' patients (versus newly diagnosed ones).

The receptor was derived from a female donor with Graves disease. Sequencing was performed on peripheral blood mononuclear cells (PBMCs), taken when the disease was refractory, from a patient treated with antithyroid drugs. The rearrangement links TRBV12-3 or TRBV12-4 to TRBJ1-2; D not resolved. CDR3 in DNA: TGTGCCAGCAGTCCCGGCGGGAAATCGGTTGGCTACACCTTC. Translated: CASSPGGKSVGYTF.